This T cell receptor (beta chain) appears in the sequencing data of a study of graft-versus-host responses after intestinal transplantation. General observations from the study: GvH clone levels peaked in circulation, and this peak was associated with early post-transplant HvG declines.

On this clone: Its antigen is currently unknown.

V shed 2 bases, J shed 7 bases, and the junction held 8 bases outside the gene matches. The length of the CDR3 is 15 residues. CDR1 and CDR2 from the germline V gene are MNHEY and SMNVEV (reference sequence). Generated by immunoSEQ multiplex PCR, the TCRdb table keeps only in-frame clones and is missing some. Of about 64,000 clones listed, roughly 92% are singletons. The chain links TRBV27 to TRBJ2-1, with 7 positions matching TRBD1. This specimen consisted of bone marrow, obtained nearly 750 days after intestinal transplantation. This TCR derives from a human patient who received an intestinal transplant, so some T cells may come from the graft donor. The CDR3 nucleotides read TGTGCCAGCAGTTTAACAGGGGACGTATGGAATGAGCAGTTCTTC. Its protein product is CASSLTGDVWNEQFF.